This T cell receptor beta chain emerged from a study of shared clonotypes between healthy human individuals. The data were produced by immunoSEQ multiplex PCR, yet TCRdb's version contains in-frame clones alone and is incomplete. Of about a million clones in the sample, about 75% were seen once. This clone was picked up many times. The CDR3 spans 16 residues. The ends were cut back, 4 bases at V and 1 base at J, with 17 bases in the middle. CDR1 SGDLS and CDR2 YYNGEE come from the germline V gene. The sequence derives from a man aged 18 to 29 in good health. The source material was memory CD4+ T cells sorted from blood. Subset reported: CD45RA-negative fraction. The chain couples TRBV9 to TRBJ2-5; D may be TRBD1 (6 bases). The CDR3 is CASSPAGAPLQETQYF. Written as DNA, the CDR3 is TGTGCCAGCAGCCCAGCAGGGGCCCCTCTCCAAGAGACCCAGTACTTC.